This T cell receptor beta chain is from a study of CD8+CD57+ T cells in acquired aplastic anemia. Looked up from germline, CDR1 is MNHEY and CDR2 is SMNVEV (reference sequence). Between the trimmed V and J ends, which lost 5 bases and 6 bases, there was a span of 17 bases. The CDR3 runs 14 residues. The study, taken as a whole, reports: The study identified almost 30 CD8+ CDR3 sequences shared by patients and controls. In CD8+ cells, Simpson's diversity showed no significant difference between patients and controls.

CD8+CD57+ cell expansion, shown by flow cytometry, had occurred in the patients selected for sequencing. The patients, all of them, had severe acquired aplastic anemia. In this sample, this clonotype turned up many times. Its antigen is unknown. According to the study, genomic DNA was the template for TCR beta VDJ and CDR3 profiling. TCRdb redid the calling of the reads with MiXCR, one entry per CDR3 protein. The table shows 150,000 to 170,000 distinct CDR3 sequences, with over 50% occurring only once. Sequencing was carried out using sorted CD4+, CD8+, or CD8+CD57+ T cells (not recorded which) from PBMCs. The TCR sequence derives from a human donor with aplastic anemia. V gene TRBV27 combines with J gene TRBJ2-7; D is unclear. The CDR3 sequence is CASSPRRLSGEQYF. CDR3 bases: TGTGCCAGCAGTCCAAGGCGGCTTTCTGGCGAGCAGTACTTC.